This T cell receptor beta chain was sequenced for a study of cytomegalovirus exposure and HLA in healthy donors. Study results and caveats: Researchers catalogued roughly 170 TCR beta chains as cytomegalovirus-associated. Compared with the roughly 670-donor mean, an Asian-associated ancestry cluster reportedly had fewer N-insertions, according to a later analysis. TCR beta chain V- and J-gene trimming was linked, in a later analysis, to a missense variant in DCLRE1C. About 87% or about 30% of the time was how often most TCR beta V segments were productive, according to an earlier analysis.

Comments on this clone: Its antigen is currently unknown.

In the PCR, 60 Vbeta and 13 Jbeta primers were used. Here immunoSEQ multiplex PCR was the method, and the copy in TCRdb shows in-frame clones only, minus some. This sample has approximately 150,000 clones; about 65% occur once, and the top ten carry about 2.7%. The sample taken for sequencing was PBMCs. This TCR was sampled from a woman in her 30s in good health and CMV-seronegative.

CDR3 region: CAISEGSSGLQETQYF. In nucleotides, the CDR3 is TGTGCCATCAGTGAGGGGTCTAGCGGTTTACAAGAGACCCAGTACTTC. The chain carries TRBV10-3 and TRBJ2-5; TRBD2 aligns across 7 bases. The junction had 8 bases not matched to a gene; V was cut back by 2 bases and J by 2 bases. The CDR3 spans 16 residues. Germline CDR1 is ENHRY and CDR2 is SYGVKD.